This T cell receptor (beta chain) comes out of a study of PD-L1 blockade in urothelial cancer. The protocol was immunoSEQ multiplex PCR, while the TCRdb copy is restricted to in-frame clones and leaves out a portion. The sample lists about 95,000 clones; around 87% were seen once. V was trimmed by 6 bases and J by 13 bases, leaving 31 bases between them. This CDR3 is 17 amino acids long. Germline V CDR1 and CDR2: SEHNR, FQNEAQ (reference sequence). Indicated time point: pretreatment peripheral blood. The clonotype comes from a man in his sixties with urothelial cancer. This specimen consisted of PBMCs, obtained around atezolizumab (anti-PD-L1) treatment. The chain joins TRBV7-9 to TRBJ2-1; D is perhaps TRBD1 (7 bases). CDR3 coding DNA: TGTGCCAGCAGACCAGGAGGGGGCCCCGAGGGGGCGTTACCTCAGTTCTTC. It is translated as CASRPGGGPEGALPQFF.